This T cell receptor (beta chain) was sequenced in a study of memory CD4+ T cells and cytomegalovirus serostatus (dated by TCRdb to between 2018 and 2021). Study-wide context: A total of roughly 33 healthy Belgian adults, of whom 9 were CMV seropositive and some 25 were CMV seronegative, were included in the cohort. The study sequenced CD4+ memory TCRbeta repertoires of a Belgian cohort with known cytomegalovirus serostatus to replicate a published TCR-based CMV serostatus classifier. The research as a whole found: For CMV serostatus prediction, a median bootstrapped AUC of about 0.95 was reached with the original framework, and a median bootstrapped AUC of approximately 0.92 was reached with a US-trained random forest. Results were interpreted as suggesting that the CMV-associated TCR signature is largely present in the CD4+ memory repertoire. Among the 150 or so previously reported CMV-associated TCRbeta sequences, 67 showed up in the CD4+ memory repertoires, with each one found in between one and five individuals. Only CD4+CD45RO+ memory cells were sequenced, in contrast to the original study, in which naive and memory CD4+ and CD8+ populations were covered. On the Belgian cohort, the classifier built on the original framework reached a median bootstrapped AUC of almost 0.96, with a 95% CI of 0.76-1.00.

Single viable CD3+CD4+CD8-CD45RO+ cells were sorted as memory CD4+ T cells on a FACSAria II. To determine CMV serostatus, a Roche Elecsys assay was used that detects serum IgG against CMV pp150, pp28, p38 and p52. Once the samples were thawed, total CD4+ T cells were enriched through positive selection using CD4 magnetic microbeads. The samples came from a separate study whose specific focus was interrogating the CD4+ T cell memory repertoire. Peripheral blood mononuclear cells were isolated and cryopreserved according to standard operating procedures, and serum was kept at -80 degrees C. The staining used CD3-PerCP (BW264/56), CD4-APC (RPA-T4), CD45RO-PE (UCHT1) and CD8-Pacific Orange (3B5) antibodies, and Sytox blue was used to exclude non-viable cells. The germline V gene (reference sequence) sets CDR1 to SGHAT and CDR2 to FQDESV. The CDR3 holds 14 amino acids from the cysteine to the phenylalanine. The only DNA kept is the CDR3, 42 bases in frame from the first base. Unmatched junction bases come to 6, with V trimmed by 4 bases and J by 5 bases.

Genomic DNA was extracted from sorted cells with the Quick-DNA Microprep Kit. Amplification of TCRbeta DNA was done with the immunoSEQ hsTCRbeta kit, following the protocol from the manufacturer. TCRbeta libraries were sequenced on an Illumina MiSeq instrument. Per the source publication's procedure: Following removal of out-of-frame sequences, 2,204,828 distinct TCRbeta sequences were retained, with an average of roughly 70,000 per individual. Each individual was scored using the number of 164 previously reported CMV-associated TCRbeta sequences that the individual carried and the total number of productive distinct TCRbeta sequences. A beta-binomial model was reimplemented in Python, and random forests from scikit-learn, run with default parameters, were trained on data from the US cohort. Classifier performance on the Belgian cohort was summarized as median AUC with percentile confidence intervals over 10,000 bootstrap iterations. TCRdb retrieved this table from immuneACCESS and kept in-frame rearrangements only. Not all clones are present; in checked studies, unresolved V genes account for under half, and no reason is known for the remainder. V and J calls and clone size are copied from that table; D and trimming were computed from the DNA. The sample has some 56,000 clones on record, 82% of them singletons. The ten largest clones take up roughly 0.4% of the sample.

With regard to this clone: Its antigen target is currently unknown. No much larger clonotype is one base removed from it; base qualities were not supplied.

The sequence came from an adult in good health and CMV-seronegative. The chain is made from TRBV11-1 and TRBJ2-7; 9 central nucleotides agree with TRBD1. The specimen was memory CD4+ T cells from blood. CDR3 reads: CASSSRDRDHEQYF. The DNA is as follows: TGTGCCAGCAGCTCGCGGGACAGGGACCACGAGCAGTACTTC.